A selection of T cell receptor beta chains follows, all from one sample in a study of shared clonotypes between healthy human individuals. Assay used: immunoSEQ multiplex PCR; TCRdb lists only in-frame clones, some missing. The sample shows under 2,000,000 clones, about 95% of them seen only once. Sequencing was performed on naive CD8+ T cells sorted from blood. These receptors all come from a man between 18 and 35 years old in good health. Each CDR3 is given with its conserved first and last residue. The order of the fields is D gene, CDR3 length, J gene, V gene, clone size, CDR3 DNA, CDR3 protein. The D gene is left open where the match is weak. Clone size is stated in some rows and not others, as once, few, many or a class when expanded.

d_call: NA; cdr3_length: 14; j_call: TRBJ2-5; v_call: TRBV13; clone_size: NA; cdr3_nt: TGTGCCAGCAGCTTAAGCAGGGTCGGAGAGACCCAGTACTTC; cdr3_aa: CASSLSRVGETQYF
d_call: TRBD1; cdr3_length: 16; j_call: TRBJ1-3; v_call: TRBV5-6; clone_size: NA; cdr3_nt: TGTGCCAGCAGCTCCTATATGACAGGGGCCGTAAACACCATATATTTT; cdr3_aa: CASSSYMTGAVNTIYF
d_call: NA; cdr3_length: 12; j_call: TRBJ2-1; v_call: TRBV12-5; clone_size: NA; cdr3_nt: TGTGCTAGTGGACCCGCCCCCAATGAGCAGTTCTTC; cdr3_aa: CASGPAPNEQFF
d_call: TRBD1; cdr3_length: 13; j_call: TRBJ2-7; v_call: TRBV7-6; clone_size: NA; cdr3_nt: TGTGCCAGCAGCCTGGGGGACAGTTACGAGCAGTACTTC; cdr3_aa: CASSLGDSYEQYF
d_call: NA; cdr3_length: 15; j_call: TRBJ2-1; v_call: TRBV9; clone_size: once; cdr3_nt: TGTGCCAGCAGCGCTACAGGAGGCTCCTACAATGAGCAGTTCTTC; cdr3_aa: CASSATGGSYNEQFF
d_call: NA; cdr3_length: 10; j_call: TRBJ1-6; v_call: TRBV7-8; clone_size: NA; cdr3_nt: TGTGCCAGCAGCTTATTACCCCTCCACTTT; cdr3_aa: CASSLLPLHF
d_call: NA; cdr3_length: 12; j_call: TRBJ2-7; v_call: TRBV5-4; clone_size: NA; cdr3_nt: TGTGCCAGCAGCGCGAGGGGCCACGAGCAGTACTTC; cdr3_aa: CASSARGHEQYF
d_call: NA; cdr3_length: 14; j_call: TRBJ1-5; v_call: TRBV4-2; clone_size: NA; cdr3_nt: TGTGCCAGCAGCCAAGAGGATGAGGGATTTCCCCAGCATTTT; cdr3_aa: CASSQEDEGFPQHF
d_call: TRBD1; cdr3_length: 15; j_call: TRBJ1-1; v_call: TRBV6-1; clone_size: NA; cdr3_nt: TGTGCCAGCAGTGCCGGGACAGGGATGAACACTGAAGCTTTCTTT; cdr3_aa: CASSAGTGMNTEAFF
d_call: NA; cdr3_length: 16; j_call: TRBJ2-5; v_call: TRBV4-3; clone_size: NA; cdr3_nt: TGCGCCAGCAGCCAAGAATGGGCAGGCACTAGGGAGACCCAGTACTTC; cdr3_aa: CASSQEWAGTRETQYF
d_call: TRBD2; cdr3_length: 17; j_call: TRBJ2-1; v_call: TRBV4-1; clone_size: NA; cdr3_nt: TGCGCCAGCAGCCAACCGGGACTAGCGGGCTCCTACAATGAGCAGTTCTTC; cdr3_aa: CASSQPGLAGSYNEQFF
d_call: NA; cdr3_length: 15; j_call: TRBJ2-7; v_call: TRBV7-7; clone_size: NA; cdr3_nt: TGTGCTAGCAGCCCCACGTTGGCAGGATACTACGAGCAGTACTTC; cdr3_aa: CASSPTLAGYYEQYF
d_call: NA; cdr3_length: 11; j_call: TRBJ2-7; v_call: TRBV4-2; clone_size: once; cdr3_nt: TGTGCCAGCAGCCAAGGGGACGAGCAGTACTTC; cdr3_aa: CASSQGDEQYF
d_call: NA; cdr3_length: 13; j_call: TRBJ1-1; v_call: TRBV27; clone_size: NA; cdr3_nt: TGTGCCAGCAGTTTCCCCTCGGGCACTGAAGCTTTCTTT; cdr3_aa: CASSFPSGTEAFF
d_call: NA; cdr3_length: 14; j_call: TRBJ1-6; v_call: TRBV7-8; clone_size: few; cdr3_nt: TGTGCCAGCAGCCGAGATTGGCTGGATTCACCCCTCCACTTT; cdr3_aa: CASSRDWLDSPLHF
d_call: NA; cdr3_length: 13; j_call: TRBJ1-3; v_call: TRBV28; clone_size: NA; cdr3_nt: TGTGCCAGCAGTTTACTAAAAGGAAACACCATATATTTT; cdr3_aa: CASSLLKGNTIYF
d_call: NA; cdr3_length: 15; j_call: TRBJ1-6; v_call: TRBV11-1; clone_size: NA; cdr3_nt: TGTGCCAGCAGATGGGCCAACGATTATAATTCACCCCTCCACTTT; cdr3_aa: CASRWANDYNSPLHF
d_call: NA; cdr3_length: 12; j_call: TRBJ1-5; v_call: TRBV7-2; clone_size: NA; cdr3_nt: TGTGCCAGCAGCGATCCAGGACAGCCCCAGCATTTT; cdr3_aa: CASSDPGQPQHF
d_call: NA; cdr3_length: 15; j_call: TRBJ2-2; v_call: TRBV19; clone_size: NA; cdr3_nt: TGTGCCAGTACTTCAACAGGGTCGGCCACCGGGGAGCTGTTTTTT; cdr3_aa: CASTSTGSATGELFF
d_call: TRBD1; cdr3_length: 18; j_call: TRBJ1-4; v_call: TRBV5-1; clone_size: NA; cdr3_nt: TGCGCCAGCAGCTTGGCTCTGACAGGGCCGGGGGGAAATGAAAAACTGTTTTTT; cdr3_aa: CASSLALTGPGGNEKLFF
d_call: NA; cdr3_length: 14; j_call: TRBJ1-4; v_call: TRBV6-5; clone_size: NA; cdr3_nt: TGTGCCAGCAGTTACACGACTCAGCGGGAAAAACTGTTTTTT; cdr3_aa: CASSYTTQREKLFF
d_call: NA; cdr3_length: 15; j_call: TRBJ2-1; v_call: TRBV5-4; clone_size: NA; cdr3_nt: TGTGCCAGCGCTGCGGGTTGGGGGTCCTACAATGAGCAGTTCTTC; cdr3_aa: CASAAGWGSYNEQFF
d_call: NA; cdr3_length: 14; j_call: TRBJ1-5; v_call: TRBV19; clone_size: NA; cdr3_nt: TGTGCCAGTAGTATTTATGGGGGAACCGAGCCCCAGCATTTT; cdr3_aa: CASSIYGGTEPQHF
d_call: TRBD2; cdr3_length: 15; j_call: TRBJ2-1; v_call: TRBV5-1; clone_size: NA; cdr3_nt: TGCGCCAGCAGCTTGGTCCTAGCGGCAAATAATGAGCAGTTCTTC; cdr3_aa: CASSLVLAANNEQFF
d_call: NA; cdr3_length: 13; j_call: TRBJ2-7; v_call: TRBV30; clone_size: once; cdr3_nt: TGTGCCGGAAGCCTCGGGGAGACCTACGAGCAGTACTTC; cdr3_aa: CAGSLGETYEQYF
d_call: NA; cdr3_length: 14; j_call: TRBJ1-1; v_call: TRBV28; clone_size: NA; cdr3_nt: TGTGCCAGCAGTTTATTGGGCAATCCCACTGAAGCTTTCTTT; cdr3_aa: CASSLLGNPTEAFF
d_call: TRBD2; cdr3_length: 16; j_call: TRBJ2-1; v_call: TRBV13; clone_size: once; cdr3_nt: TGTGCCAGCAGCCCACCTATGCGGGGGGGCTACAATGAGCAGTTCTTC; cdr3_aa: CASSPPMRGGYNEQFF
d_call: TRBD2; cdr3_length: 17; j_call: TRBJ2-3; v_call: TRBV27; clone_size: NA; cdr3_nt: TGTGCCAGCAGCCAAGGGACTAGCGGGAGGGGCACAGATACGCAGTATTTT; cdr3_aa: CASSQGTSGRGTDTQYF
d_call: NA; cdr3_length: 14; j_call: TRBJ2-5; v_call: TRBV13; clone_size: once; cdr3_nt: TGTGCCAGCAGCAAAGGGTGGGCGGAAGAGACCCAGTACTTC; cdr3_aa: CASSKGWAEETQYF
d_call: TRBD2; cdr3_length: 15; j_call: TRBJ2-7; v_call: TRBV5-8; clone_size: NA; cdr3_nt: TGTGCCAGCAGCTTGAGGGCTAGCGGGGGCTACGAGCAGTACTTC; cdr3_aa: CASSLRASGGYEQYF
d_call: NA; cdr3_length: 14; j_call: TRBJ2-1; v_call: TRBV28; clone_size: NA; cdr3_nt: TGTGCCAGCAGTTTAGAGGACAGATACAATGAGCAGTTCTTC; cdr3_aa: CASSLEDRYNEQFF
d_call: TRBD1; cdr3_length: 12; j_call: TRBJ1-1; v_call: TRBV6-5; clone_size: NA; cdr3_nt: TGTGCCAGCACAGGGGGGGAGACTGAAGCTTTCTTT; cdr3_aa: CASTGGETEAFF
d_call: NA; cdr3_length: 13; j_call: TRBJ2-7; v_call: TRBV5-4; clone_size: NA; cdr3_nt: TGTGCCAGCAGCTTGCCTACGCCCTACGAGCAGTACTTC; cdr3_aa: CASSLPTPYEQYF
d_call: NA; cdr3_length: 19; j_call: TRBJ2-2; v_call: TRBV28; clone_size: NA; cdr3_nt: TGTGCCAGCAGCTCGACCCTTCCGCGGGGACGGAAGAACACCGGGGAGCTGTTTTTT; cdr3_aa: CASSSTLPRGRKNTGELFF
d_call: TRBD1; cdr3_length: 15; j_call: TRBJ2-7; v_call: TRBV4-1; clone_size: NA; cdr3_nt: TGCGCCAGCAGGCCTACGACAGGGGGCATCTACGAGCAGTACTTC; cdr3_aa: CASRPTTGGIYEQYF
d_call: NA; cdr3_length: 11; j_call: TRBJ2-3; v_call: TRBV7-2; clone_size: NA; cdr3_nt: TGTGCCAGCAGCGACCCGGATACGCAGTATTTT; cdr3_aa: CASSDPDTQYF
d_call: NA; cdr3_length: 15; j_call: TRBJ1-2; v_call: TRBV2; clone_size: NA; cdr3_nt: TGTGCCAGCAGTGAAGTGGAAGGAGGACAGTGGGGCTACACCTTC; cdr3_aa: CASSEVEGGQWGYTF
d_call: TRBD2; cdr3_length: 14; j_call: TRBJ2-7; v_call: TRBV5-6; clone_size: NA; cdr3_nt: TGTGCCAGCAGCTTGTGGCTAGCGGGTCACGAGCAGTACTTC; cdr3_aa: CASSLWLAGHEQYF
d_call: NA; cdr3_length: 15; j_call: TRBJ2-7; v_call: TRBV9; clone_size: NA; cdr3_nt: TGTGCCAGCAGCGTAGTCCCAGGGGAGCCCTACGAGCAGTACTTC; cdr3_aa: CASSVVPGEPYEQYF
d_call: TRBD1; cdr3_length: 14; j_call: TRBJ2-7; v_call: TRBV4-3; clone_size: NA; cdr3_nt: TGCGCCAGCAGCCAAGATCTGACAGGGTGGGAGCAGTACTTC; cdr3_aa: CASSQDLTGWEQYF
d_call: NA; cdr3_length: 14; j_call: TRBJ1-6; v_call: TRBV25-1; clone_size: NA; cdr3_nt: TGTGCCAGCAGTCCCACAGGGAATCGATCACCCCTCCACTTT; cdr3_aa: CASSPTGNRSPLHF
d_call: TRBD1; cdr3_length: 19; j_call: TRBJ1-1; v_call: TRBV29-1; clone_size: NA; cdr3_nt: TGCAGCGTTGAAGATAGCCCCCGATTGGACAGGCGCATGAACACTGAAGCTTTCTTT; cdr3_aa: CSVEDSPRLDRRMNTEAFF
d_call: TRBD1; cdr3_length: 13; j_call: TRBJ2-1; v_call: TRBV28; clone_size: NA; cdr3_nt: TGTGCCAGCAGTTTCGACAGGGACAATGAGCAGTTCTTC; cdr3_aa: CASSFDRDNEQFF
d_call: TRBD2; cdr3_length: 15; j_call: TRBJ2-7; v_call: TRBV4-1; clone_size: NA; cdr3_nt: TGCGCCAGCAGCCAATATACTAGCGGGGCCTACGAGCAGTACTTC; cdr3_aa: CASSQYTSGAYEQYF
d_call: NA; cdr3_length: 13; j_call: TRBJ2-2; v_call: TRBV4-1; clone_size: NA; cdr3_nt: TGCGCCAGCAGCCCGAGGCATCCCGGGGAGCTGTTTTTT; cdr3_aa: CASSPRHPGELFF
d_call: TRBD1; cdr3_length: 15; j_call: TRBJ1-2; v_call: TRBV13; clone_size: NA; cdr3_nt: TGTGCCAGCAGCTTGGCGACAGGGGGCGCGAATGGCTACACCTTC; cdr3_aa: CASSLATGGANGYTF
d_call: NA; cdr3_length: 11; j_call: TRBJ2-3; v_call: TRBV7-8; clone_size: NA; cdr3_nt: TGTGCCAGCAGCTCTACAGATACGCAGTATTTT; cdr3_aa: CASSSTDTQYF
d_call: NA; cdr3_length: 14; j_call: TRBJ1-1; v_call: TRBV9; clone_size: NA; cdr3_nt: TGTGCCAGCAGCGGCGCGGGGTCGAACACTGAAGCTTTCTTT; cdr3_aa: CASSGAGSNTEAFF
d_call: NA; cdr3_length: 12; j_call: TRBJ2-2; v_call: TRBV19; clone_size: NA; cdr3_nt: TGTGCCACCCGGGCCGACACCGGGGAGCTGTTTTTT; cdr3_aa: CATRADTGELFF
d_call: NA; cdr3_length: 16; j_call: TRBJ1-1; v_call: TRBV4-1; clone_size: NA; cdr3_nt: TGCGCCAGCAGCCAAGCAGGCCAGGGAAGTTTCACTGAAGCTTTCTTT; cdr3_aa: CASSQAGQGSFTEAFF
d_call: NA; cdr3_length: 16; j_call: TRBJ2-5; v_call: TRBV7-8; clone_size: NA; cdr3_nt: TGTGCCAGCAGCTTAGATAGACTAGACCTGCAAGAGACCCAGTACTTC; cdr3_aa: CASSLDRLDLQETQYF
d_call: NA; cdr3_length: 14; j_call: TRBJ2-7; v_call: TRBV27; clone_size: NA; cdr3_nt: TGTGCCAGCAACCTGCTCAGGGACCTTGACGAGCAGTACTTC; cdr3_aa: CASNLLRDLDEQYF